The present TCR beta chain was sequenced within a study of T cell responses to AZD1222 COVID-19 vaccine. Broader study findings: Among the donors, most were white British and more were female, and clonal diversity was possibly underestimated. Vaccine-related CD4 TCRs covered spike, predominating at 160-218 and 743-854.

The repertoire was sequenced with immunoSEQ multiplex PCR; TCRdb's copy has only in-frame clones and lacks some. Of about 150,000 clones in the sample, 91% were seen once. V was shortened by 2 bases and J by 3 bases, with 8 bases between the two germline ends. This CDR3 contains 14 residues. Germline V lookup: CDR1 SGHTA, CDR2 FQGNSA. Worth noting for this clone: The antigen is unknown.

V is TRBV7-2 and J is TRBJ1-5; no firm D call. The origin of this receptor is an adult in good health. Sequences were derived from peripheral blood, sampled on day 0 of AZD1222 vaccination. CDR3 region: CASSLSALNQPQHF. The CDR3 region has the DNA TGTGCCAGCAGCTTATCTGCCCTCAATCAGCCCCAGCATTTT.